A single sample is the source of the 11 T cell receptor beta chains below, sequenced in a study of OX40 agonist ivuxolimab in advanced cancers. Method: immunoSEQ multiplex PCR; TCRdb's copy keeps in-frame clones and lacks some. Among 30,000 to 45,000 clones, roughly 80% were seen once, and the ten largest hold approximately 13%. The sequenced sample was CD4+ or CD8+ T cells sorted from blood, obtained in a trial of the OX40 agonist ivuxolimab. All receptors derive from an adult with an advanced solid tumor such as melanoma, head and neck, liver or kidney cancer.

V is TRBV5-1 and J is TRBJ1-5; D call uncertain. The CDR3 sequence is 16 residues long. The V end lost 0 bases, the J end lost 0 bases, and 10 bases lay between the germline ends. Germline V gene sequence: CDR1 SGHRS, CDR2 YFSETQ. The CDR3 sequence is CASSLEPTGSNQPQHF. In DNA, the CDR3 is TGCGCCAGCAGCTTGGAGCCCACGGGTAGCAATCAGCCCCAGCATTTT.

J is TRBJ1-5 and V is TRBV28; D is uncertain. The CDR3 contains 14 residues. Trimming shortened V by 3 bases and J by 9 bases, and 15 bases separated the two germline ends. Germline values: CDR1 MDHEN, CDR2 SYDVKM. Written as DNA, the CDR3 is TGTGCCAGCAGTTTGATTGGCGGCGTAGGGCCCCAGCATTTT. This sequence encodes CASSLIGGVGPQHF.

This chain links TRBV18 with TRBJ2-1, with 7 nucleotides matching TRBD1. The CDR3 contains 16 residues. The germline CDR1 and CDR2 sequences are KGHSH and LQKENI. V dropped 1 base and J dropped 4; count of bases not matched to a gene: 7. CDR3 sequence (DNA): TGTGCCAGCTCACCACAAGACAGGGCGACGTACAATGAGCAGTTCTTC. It is translated as CASSPQDRATYNEQFF.

The rearrangement joins TRBV9 to TRBJ1-4; tentative D call: TRBD1 (5 bases). Germline CDR1 reads SGDLS; CDR2 reads YYNGEE. The CDR3 covers 11 residues. The V gene lost 7 bases and the J gene lost 8 bases, with 9 bases spanning the gap. CDR3 in amino acids: CASGRGEKLFF. DNA of the CDR3: TGTGCCAGCGGGAGGGGAGAAAAACTGTTTTTT.

The genes are TRBV29-1 and TRBJ2-7, with D possibly TRBD2 on 6 matching bases. Trimming stripped 8 bases from V and 5 bases from J, with 16 bases between. The CDR3 runs to 12 residues. The germline CDR1 and CDR2 sequences are SQVTM and ANQGSEA. CDR3 amino acids: CSSRGLTDEQYF. The CDR3 bases are TGCAGCAGCCGGGGGTTGACAGACGAGCAGTACTTC.

J is TRBJ2-1 and V is TRBV5-1; TRBD2 agrees at 9 bases. Germline V CDR1 and CDR2: SGHRS, YFSETQ. Losses at the gene ends were 0 bases for V and 4 bases for J; bases not matched to a gene: 11. This CDR3 contains 18 residues. The CDR3 DNA is TGCGCCAGCAGCTTGGCCGGAGGGGCGGGAGGGGGGTACAATGAGCAGTTCTTC. Encoded protein: CASSLAGGAGGGYNEQFF.

The V call is TRBV10-3, the J call TRBJ1-2; D gene uncertain. Germline V CDR1 and CDR2: ENHRY, SYGVKD. The CDR3 has 15 amino acids. Trimming removed 3 bases from V and 1 base from J, with 12 bases in between. The CDR3 region has the DNA TGTGCCATCAGTGACCTGCGGGTAGTTAACTATGGCTACACCTTC. Its translation: CAISDLRVVNYGYTF.

The table lists this clone with a count of one. This chain uses TRBV5-5 with TRBJ1-1; D is ambiguous. This CDR3 has 15 amino acids. V was cut by 0 bases and J by 1 base, with 10 bases left in between. The germline gives CDR1 SGHKS, CDR2 YYEKEE (reference sequence). In DNA form, the CDR3 reads TGTGCCAGCAGCTTGGCCTTGACAAGGAACACTGAAGCTTTCTTT. As protein: CASSLALTRNTEAFF.

This clone was observed a handful of times. V is TRBV6-1 and J is TRBJ1-1; 9 bases are shared with TRBD1. The ends lost 7 bases at V and 10 bases at J; junction bases unmatched: 7. Germline V gene lookup returns CDR1 MNHNS and CDR2 SASEGT. The CDR3 has 12 residues. DNA for the CDR3: TGTGCCAGCACTCGACAGGGGGAAGGAGCTTTCTTT. It is translated as CASTRQGEGAFF.

This clone is hyperexpanded by share. This sequence joins TRBV10-3 and TRBJ2-2; D unresolved. Trimming removed 0 bases from V and 0 bases from J, with 17 bases in between. Germline CDR1 ENHRY, CDR2 SYGVKD. The CDR3 length is 19 residues. The CDR3 coding sequence is TGTGCCATCAGTGAGTCGATGGCGGCAGCCGATACGAACACCGGGGAGCTGTTTTTT. It yields the protein CAISESMAAADTNTGELFF.

The chain uses TRBV28 and TRBJ1-2, with TRBD1 identical over 7 bases. CDR1 is MDHEN and CDR2 is SYDVKM in the germline V gene. This CDR3 contains 14 residues. V shed 7 bases, J shed 3 bases, and the junction held 8 bases outside the gene matches. The CDR3 sequence is CASNNRDRDYGYTF. The CDR3 region has the DNA TGTGCCAGCAACAACCGGGACAGAGACTATGGCTACACCTTC.